This TCR beta chain emerged from a study of blood T cell repertoires in COVID-19. On the study more broadly: Collection of acute and convalescent COVID-19 samples took place in the United States, Italy and Spain. Sources were T cells, B-cell-depleted T cells, or PBMCs; the material itself was cDNA or gDNA.

The V gene's germline CDR1 is SEHNR and CDR2 FQNEAQ (reference sequence). The CDR3 contains 13 residues. V lost 6 bases to trimming and J lost 4 bases, with 9 bases between them. In the authors' workflow: The authors estimated nucleated cell counts from reference gene primer amplification. Sequenced by immunoSEQ multiplex PCR; TCRdb stores in-frame clones only, minus some. V, J and clone size derive from that table, while D and trimming were established from the DNA sequence. This sample carries some 340,000 clones, about 85% of them seen once, and the ten largest clones take roughly 3.6%. This clone was seen only once.

The chain joins TRBV7-9 to TRBJ2-2; possible D gene TRBD2, 6 bases. Sequenced: peripheral blood. This clonotype was obtained from a woman aged 18-29 years with acute or convalescent COVID-19. CDR3 in DNA: TGTGCCAGCAGGGCGGGAATCACCGGGGAGCTGTTTTTT. Residues: CASRAGITGELFF.